These 25 T cell receptor beta chains were sequenced from one sample in a study of T-cell memory formation after mild COVID-19. One entry per CDR3 protein results from TCRdb running MiXCR on the 5' RACE reads. This repertoire shows roughly 240,000 distinct CDR3 sequences, under 20% found once; its top ten account for roughly 20%. The specimen sequenced was PBMCs or a T cell subset sorted from them (not recorded which). The receptors derive from a man between 18 and 29 years old who had mild COVID-19 (a few samples of this study predate the infection). Cell type and time point are not known.

The table lists this clonotype with many counts. The chain uses TRBV27 and TRBJ2-3; 7 bases map to TRBD2. The CDR3 has 16 amino acids. The ends lost 0 bases at V and 0 bases at J; junction bases unmatched: 3. Germline V CDR1 and CDR2: MNHEY, SMNVEV (reference sequence). CDR3 coding DNA: TGTGCCAGCAGTTTATCGAGCGGGGATAGCACAGATACGCAGTATTTT. This sequence encodes CASSLSSGDSTDTQYF.

This clonotype showed up just a few times. The genes are TRBV9 and TRBJ2-3, with D perhaps being TRBD1 or TRBD2 (6 bases each). The germline V gene has CDR1 SGDLS and CDR2 YYNGEE. V gave up 3 bases and J gave up 6 bases, with 17 bases separating them. This CDR3 spans 15 amino acids. The CDR3 sequence is CASSAPGAYPDTQYF. In nucleotides, the CDR3 is TGTGCCAGCAGCGCGCCGGGGGCCTACCCGGATACGCAGTATTTT. Full variable domain (rest looked up from reference TRBV9 and TRBJ2-3): DSGVTQTPKHLITATGQRVTLRCSPRSGDLSVYWYQQSLDQGLQFLIQYYNGEERAKGNILERFSAQQFPDLHSELNLSSLELGDSALYFCASSAPGAYPDTQYFGPGTRLTVL.

V gene TRBV6-2 or TRBV6-3 combines with J gene TRBJ2-7, with 10 positions matching TRBD1. The V segment lost 6 bases and the J segment 4 bases; nucleotides outside the gene matches: 6. Germline lookup yields CDR1 MNHEY and CDR2 SVGEGT. The CDR3 spans 14 residues. The DNA of the CDR3 is TGTGCCAGCAGAACCGGGACAGGGGTGTACGAGCAGTACGTC. Translating it yields CASRTGTGVYEQYV.

The chain uses TRBV6-6 and TRBJ1-4; unclear D gene. Trimming shortened V by 2 bases and J by 6 bases, and 10 bases separated the two germline ends. Germline CDR1 is MNHNY and CDR2 is SVGAGI (reference sequence). The CDR3 sequence is 14 residues long. The CDR3 region is CASSYMPPYEKLFF. The CDR3 nucleotides read TGTGCCAGCAGTTACATGCCACCTTATGAAAAACTGTTTTTT.

This clonotype was found a few times. The V call is TRBV7-2, the J call TRBJ2-1; D is unresolved. The CDR3 totals 16 residues. V shed 1 base and J shed 7 bases, with 17 bases lying between them. Germline V gives CDR1 SGHTA, CDR2 FQGNSA. CDR3 coding DNA: TGTGCCAGCAGCTTAGAAGGCCGACCTGGAATTAATGAGCAGTTCTTC. Translated: CASSLEGRPGINEQFF.

The chain has TRBV4-1 and TRBJ1-5; D call uncertain. V gave up 0 bases and J gave up 0 bases, with 9 bases separating them. The CDR3 contains 16 residues. The germline V gene has CDR1 MGHRA and CDR2 YSYEKL. Written as DNA, the CDR3 is TGCGCCAGCAGCCAAGAGACGGGGTATAGCAATCAGCCCCAGCATTTT. Its translation: CASSQETGYSNQPQHF.

This clonotype was detected only a few times. The chain couples TRBV5-1 to TRBJ2-1, with 8 bases fitting TRBD1. The junction had 3 bases not matched to a gene; V was cut back by 4 bases and J by 0 bases. The germline V gene has CDR1 SGHRS and CDR2 YFSETQ. This CDR3 has 15 residues. In DNA form, the CDR3 reads TGCGCCAGCAGCACCACAGGGGGCTCCTACAATGAGCAGTTCTTC. Encoded protein: CASSTTGGSYNEQFF.

The chain combines TRBV7-2 with TRBJ2-7, with 7 bases identical to TRBD2. The CDR3 sequence is 16 residues long. Germline V CDR1 and CDR2: SGHTA, FQGNSA. The junction had 6 bases not matched to a gene; V was cut back by 1 base and J by 0 bases. CDR3 residues: CASSLGSGLVSYEQYF. CDR3 DNA sequence: TGTGCCAGCAGCTTAGGTTCTGGACTAGTCTCCTACGAGCAGTACTTC.

This clonotype showed up just a few times. The gene calls are TRBV11-1 and TRBJ1-1; possible D gene TRBD1, 5 bases. The CDR3 is made up of 15 amino acids. V was pared by 5 bases and J by 4 bases, with 17 bases between. The germline gives CDR1 SGHAT, CDR2 FQDESV (reference sequence). CDR3 nucleotide sequence: TGTGCCAGCAGCCCGGCGGGGGGAATCCCCACTGAAGCTTTCTTT. This encodes CASSPAGGIPTEAFF.

The rearrangement joins TRBV18 to TRBJ1-6; weak D call: TRBD1 (5 bases). Germline CDR1 KGHSH, CDR2 LQKENI. Deletions cut 5 bases from V and 5 bases from J, with 16 bases between. The CDR3 is made up of 16 amino acids. CDR3 nucleotide sequence: TGTGCCAGCTCAGAACCGGGACGGACCAATAATTCACCCCTCCACTTT. Translating it yields CASSEPGRTNNSPLHF. The whole variable domain, remainder taken from reference TRBV18 and TRBJ1-6, is NAGVMQNPRHLVRRRGQEARLRCSPMKGHSHVYWYRQLPEEGLKFMVYLQKENIIDESGMPKERFSAEFPKEGPSILRIQQVVRGDSAAYFCASSEPGRTNNSPLHFGNGTRLTVT.

The chain couples TRBV21-1 to TRBJ2-1; the D call TRBD1 from the table was never checked on the DNA. TRBV21-1 is assigned pseudogene status. The CDR3 has 19 amino acids. The CDR3 DNA reads TGTGCCAGCAGCAAAGCCACGCCCTTGGGACAGGGGTGGTACAATGAGCAGTTCTTC. Translated: CASSKATPLGQGWYNEQFF.

The chain uses TRBV18 and TRBJ2-2, with D perhaps TRBD2 (6 bases). V was cut by 3 bases and J by 6 bases, with 11 bases left in between. Germline CDR1 KGHSH, CDR2 LQKENI. The CDR3 totals 14 residues. CDR3 sequence: CASSPLSGAGELFF. In DNA, the CDR3 is TGTGCCAGCTCACCGCTTTCGGGAGCCGGGGAGCTGTTTTTT.

In nucleotides, the CDR3 is TGTGCCAGCAGCGTAGCTTCTAGCTCACCCCTCCACTTT. Amino acids: CASSVASSSPLHF. The chain employs TRBV9 and TRBJ1-6; no clear D. V lost 0 bases, J lost 10 bases, and 8 bases lay in between. The CDR3 has 13 residues. The V gene's germline CDR1 is SGDLS and CDR2 YYNGEE.

This chain joins TRBV19 and TRBJ1-5; unclear D gene. Between the trimmed V and J ends, which lost 7 bases and 2 bases, there was a span of 12 bases. Germline-derived CDR1 and CDR2 are LNHDA and SQIVND (reference sequence). The CDR3 has 14 residues. The CDR3 sequence: CASIGGYGNQPQHF. The CDR3, as DNA: TGTGCCAGTATTGGAGGGTATGGCAATCAGCCCCAGCATTTT.

This clonotype has just a few counts. The CDR3 is CASSPGSAEKLFF. CDR3 coding DNA: TGTGCCAGCAGCCCGGGGAGCGCTGAAAAACTGTTTTTT. This chain connects TRBV7-9 to TRBJ1-4; D unclear. The CDR3 loop spans 13 amino acids. V was pared by 5 bases and J by 7 bases, with 11 bases between. Germline CDR1 SEHNR, CDR2 FQNEAQ (reference sequence).

The chain is built from TRBV20-1 and TRBJ2-5; possibly TRBD2 for D (7 bases). V was trimmed by 6 bases and J by 0 bases, leaving 23 bases between them. The CDR3 covers 17 residues. Per germline, CDR1 DFQATT and CDR2 SNEGSKA (reference sequence). For the CDR3, the DNA is TGCAGTGCGCCGCCTATCGGGGGGCACTGGAACCAAGAGACCCAGTACTTC. Its protein is CSAPPIGGHWNQETQYF.

The chain carries TRBV7-8 and TRBJ2-1; tentatively, D is TRBD1 (6 bases). The CDR3 runs to 13 residues. V was shortened by 4 bases and J by 9 bases, with 13 bases between the two germline ends. Germline V gene lookup returns CDR1 SGHVS and CDR2 FQNEAQ. Here the CDR3 DNA reads TGTGCCAGCAGCTCCAACAGGGCGGGTGAGCAGTTCTTC. Its translation is CASSSNRAGEQFF. The full variable domain, with the rest looked up from reference TRBV7-8 and TRBJ2-1, is GAGVSQSPRYKVAKRGQDVALRCDPISGHVSLFWYQQALGQGPEFLTYFQNEAQLDKSGLPSDRFFAERPEGSVSTLKIQRTQQEDSAVYLCASSSNRAGEQFFGPGTRLTVL.

This clonotype was found many times. This rearrangement joins TRBV5-1 to TRBJ2-1; D may be TRBD2 (6 bases). Germline V gives CDR1 SGHRS, CDR2 YFSETQ. Trimming took 0 bases from V and 4 from J, leaving 14 bases between them. CDR3 length: 16 amino acids. As DNA, the CDR3 is TGCGCCAGCAGCTTGGCCTTAGGACGGGAGTACAATGAGCAGTTCTTC. It is translated as CASSLALGREYNEQFF.

The chain joins TRBV5-1 to TRBJ2-3, with a possible D match to TRBD1 (5 bases). The CDR3 runs 14 residues. V was cut by 3 bases and J by 6 bases, with 14 bases left in between. CDR1 and CDR2 (germline): SGHRS, YFSETQ. CDR3 residues: CASSSQGGQDTQYF. DNA for the CDR3: TGCGCCAGCAGCTCGCAGGGTGGTCAGGATACGCAGTATTTT.

Only a few counts were recorded for this clonotype. This sequence joins TRBV4-3 and TRBJ2-6; 7 bases align to TRBD1. There are 16 residues in the CDR3. The V segment lost 8 bases and the J segment 2 bases; nucleotides outside the gene matches: 9. The germline V gene has CDR1 LGHNA and CDR2 YSLEER. The CDR3 region has the DNA TGCGCCAGCGGCCCCTCAACAGGGGCTGGGGCCAACGTCCTGACTTTC. Encoded protein: CASGPSTGAGANVLTF.

This clonotype was counted between two and nine times. This rearrangement joins TRBV20-1 to TRBJ2-1; maybe TRBD2 (5 bases). The CDR3 is made up of 14 amino acids. In germline, CDR1 is DFQATT, CDR2 SNEGSKA (reference sequence). V lost 3 bases to trimming and J lost 8 bases, with 17 bases between them. The DNA for the CDR3 is TGCAGTGCTAGGTGGGTAGCGTGGAGCGATGAGCAGTTCTTC. This gives the protein CSARWVAWSDEQFF.

V is TRBV29-1 and J is TRBJ2-2, with 8 positions matching TRBD1. From germline, CDR1 is SQVTM and CDR2 ANQGSEA. The ends lost 5 bases at V and 7 bases at J; junction bases unmatched: 3. The CDR3 has 12 residues. This chain's CDR3 is CSVNTGGGELFF. As DNA, the CDR3 is TGCAGCGTTAATACAGGGGGCGGGGAGCTGTTTTTT.

Comments on this clonotype: A much larger clone sits a single nucleotide away, making a read error possible. This chain uses TRBV5-1 with TRBJ2-2; TRBD2 is a possible D gene (6 bases). V lost 6 bases to trimming and J lost 4 bases, with 10 bases between them. The CDR3 length is 13 residues. Germline loops: CDR1 SGHRS, CDR2 YFSETQ. The CDR3: CASKEGSTGELFF. CDR3 bases: TGCGCCAGCAAGGAGGGATCCACCGGGGAGCTGTTTTTT.

In its sample, this clonotype was seen a few times. V gene TRBV9 combines with J gene TRBJ1-1; TRBD1 agrees at 11 bases. Unmatched junction bases numbered 0, after V lost 2 bases and J lost 3 bases. The germline gives CDR1 SGDLS, CDR2 YYNGEE. The CDR3 length is 14 residues. CDR3 protein: CASSVGQGDTEAFF. The CDR3 DNA follows: TGTGCCAGCAGCGTGGGACAGGGGGACACTGAAGCTTTCTTT.

This clonotype was recorded a few times. This rearrangement joins TRBV2 to TRBJ1-4; no definite D call. The germline V gene encodes CDR1 SNHLY and CDR2 FYNNEI. The CDR3 contains 12 residues. V was trimmed by 8 bases and J by 5 bases, leaving 9 bases between them. This CDR3 is CASRAANEKLFF. The CDR3 nucleotides read TGTGCCAGCCGCGCGGCAAATGAAAAACTGTTTTTT.